Below, 14 T cell receptor beta chains from the same sample are listed, as sequenced in a study of T cell changes during pregnancy in multiple sclerosis. The method was immunoSEQ multiplex PCR; TCRdb's version includes in-frame clones alone and lacks a portion of them. The sample has about 73,000 clones; about 92% are singletons. The material was peripheral blood, obtained in the third trimester of pregnancy. Receptors originate from a female donor in good health, enrolled as a control in a pregnancy study.

The V call is TRBV28, the J call TRBJ2-7; D possibly corresponds to TRBD1 (6 bases). The CDR3 sequence is 15 residues long. Germline assignment: CDR1 MDHEN and CDR2 SYDVKM. Trimming took off 7 bases at V and 2 bases at J, with 18 bases between the two ends. CDR3 residues: CASTPYRANPYEQYF. As DNA, the CDR3 is TGTGCCAGCACCCCGTACAGGGCTAATCCCTACGAGCAGTACTTC.

This clone occurred a few times. The chain uses TRBV30 and TRBJ1-4, with 7 bases fitting TRBD1. The trim removed 2 bases at V and 5 bases at J, leaving 8 bases unmatched. Germline CDR1 is GTSNPN and CDR2 is SVGIG (reference sequence). The CDR3 is 15 residues long. The CDR3, as DNA: TGTGCCTGGAGTCGTCTGGACAGGAGGAATGAAAAACTGTTTTTT. As protein: CAWSRLDRRNEKLFF. Combining the CDR3 with reference TRBV30 and TRBJ1-4 gives the whole variable domain SQTIHQWPATLVQPVGSPLSLECTVEGTSNPNLYWYRQAAGRGLQLLFYSVGIGQISSEVPQNLSASRPQDRQFILSSKKLLLSDSGFYLCAWSRLDRRNEKLFFGSGTQLSVL.

This chain links TRBV6-5 with TRBJ1-2, with TRBD1 matching over 8 bases. There are 15 residues in the CDR3. Per the germline V gene, CDR1 is MNHEY and CDR2 is SVGAGI. V shed 6 bases and J 5 bases; nucleotides not matched to a gene: 11. CDR3 DNA sequence: TGTGCCAGCAGGGATCGCATTACAGGGGGTTATGGCTACACCTTC. The encoded protein is CASRDRITGGYGYTF.

J is TRBJ2-7 and V is TRBV28, with D possibly matching TRBD2 (6 bases). V lost 7 bases and J 3 bases, leaving 13 bases between the germline ends. Germline lookup yields CDR1 MDHEN and CDR2 SYDVKM. This CDR3 has 13 residues. Written as DNA, the CDR3 is TGTGCCAGCACCCGGAGGGCCGTCTACGAGCAGTACTTC. Translating it yields CASTRRAVYEQYF.

The chain employs TRBV7-2 and TRBJ1-6; D perhaps matches TRBD1 (6 bases). Germline assignment: CDR1 SGHTA and CDR2 FQGNSA. The CDR3 is 15 amino acids. The germline V and J ends were trimmed by 1 base and 11 bases, with 15 bases remaining between them. The CDR3, as DNA: TGTGCCAGCAGCTTAGATGCCAGGGGAGACACACCCCTCCACTTT. Its protein is CASSLDARGDTPLHF.

The chain carries TRBV7-9 and TRBJ2-1; possibly TRBD2 for D (5 bases). In germline, CDR1 is SEHNR, CDR2 FQNEAQ (reference sequence). V lost 0 bases, J lost 5 bases, and 17 bases lay in between. The CDR3 covers 17 residues. This CDR3 is CASSLARGPSEDNEQFF. The CDR3 nucleotides read TGTGCCAGCAGCTTAGCGCGAGGGCCGAGTGAGGACAATGAGCAGTTCTTC. The variable domain in full, completed from reference TRBV7-9 and TRBJ2-1, reads DTGVSQNPRHKITKRGQNVTFRCDPISEHNRLYWYRQTLGQGPEFLTYFQNEAQLEKSRLLSDRFSAERPKGSFSTLEIQRTEQGDSAMYLCASSLARGPSEDNEQFFGPGTRLTVL.

J is TRBJ2-5 and V is TRBV27, with D perhaps TRBD1 (6 bases). This CDR3 has 15 amino acids. Germline CDR1 and CDR2: MNHEY and SMNVEV (reference sequence). The V gene lost 6 bases and the J gene lost 4 bases, with 18 bases spanning the gap. The CDR3 DNA follows: TGTGCCAGCAGCCCCCAGACAGGAGGTATAGAGACCCAGTACTTC. It is translated as CASSPQTGGIETQYF.

This chain uses TRBV7-9 with TRBJ1-5; TRBD1 is a possible D gene (6 bases). Per germline, CDR1 SEHNR and CDR2 FQNEAQ (reference sequence). Trimming left V 4 bases short and J 5 bases short, with 21 bases between. The CDR3 totals 17 residues. CDR3 loop: CASSSPLAGDLDQPQHF. CDR3 sequence (DNA): TGTGCCAGCAGCTCCCCCCTTGCAGGGGATCTCGATCAGCCCCAGCATTTT. Full variable domain (rest looked up from reference TRBV7-9 and TRBJ1-5): DTGVSQNPRHKITKRGQNVTFRCDPISEHNRLYWYRQTLGQGPEFLTYFQNEAQLEKSRLLSDRFSAERPKGSFSTLEIQRTEQGDSAMYLCASSSPLAGDLDQPQHFGDGTRLSIL.

This clone was seen just once. This chain uses TRBV30 with TRBJ1-6; 9 bases map to TRBD1. J lost 7 bases, V lost 2 bases, and 6 bases had no gene match. In germline, CDR1 is GTSNPN, CDR2 SVGIG (reference sequence). The CDR3 is 15 residues long. In DNA form, the CDR3 reads TGTGCCTGGAGTCTAACCGGGACAGGGAATTCACCCCTCCACTTT. Its protein product is CAWSLTGTGNSPLHF.

This chain uses TRBV4-1 with TRBJ1-2; maybe TRBD1 (6 bases). The ends were cut back, 2 bases at V and 6 bases at J, with 16 bases in the middle. In germline, CDR1 is MGHRA, CDR2 YSYEKL. This CDR3 is 15 amino acids long. The CDR3 is CASSQTPGGRDGYTF. CDR3 sequence (DNA): TGCGCCAGCAGCCAAACCCCGGGGGGGCGGGATGGCTACACCTTC.

The chain couples TRBV18 to TRBJ2-1; weak D call: TRBD2 (6 bases). This CDR3 region has 16 residues. Trimming removed 2 bases at V and 1 base at J, with 12 bases between. CDR1 is KGHSH and CDR2 is LQKENI in the germline V gene. In DNA form, the CDR3 reads TGTGCCAGCTCACCATCGGTCGGGAGTTCCTACAATGAGCAGTTCTTC. It yields the protein CASSPSVGSSYNEQFF.

The gene calls are TRBV11-2 and TRBJ1-1, with D maybe TRBD1 (5 bases). The CDR3 is 13 residues long. CDR1 is SGHAT, CDR2 FQNNGV, per germline. Trimming removed 1 base from V and 3 bases from J, with 6 bases in between. CDR3 residues: CASSLVRDTEAFF. For the CDR3, the DNA is TGTGCCAGCAGCTTAGTCAGGGACACTGAAGCTTTCTTT. The full variable domain, with the rest looked up from reference TRBV11-2 and TRBJ1-1, is EAGVAQSPRYKIIEKRQSVAFWCNPISGHATLYWYQQILGQGPKLLIQFQNNGVVDDSQLPKDRFSAERLKGVDSTLKIQPAKLEDSAVYLCASSLVRDTEAFFGQGTRLTVV.

This clone showed up just once. This chain joins TRBV5-8 and TRBJ2-1, with 8 bases fitting TRBD1. J gave up 9 bases and V 1 base, and 6 bases lay outside the gene matches. Looked up from germline, CDR1 is SGHTS and CDR2 is YDEGEE. The CDR3 runs 14 residues. CDR3 sequence: CASSLRDRRGEQFF. In DNA form, the CDR3 reads TGTGCCAGCAGCTTGAGGGACAGGCGTGGTGAGCAGTTCTTC.

V usage is TRBV14 and J usage is TRBJ2-5; 8 bases are shared with TRBD1. J was trimmed by 4 bases and V by 3 bases; bases with no gene match: 4. Germline V gene data show CDR1 as SGHDN and CDR2 as FVKESK. This CDR3 region has 14 residues. The CDR3 nucleotides are TGTGCCAGCAGCCAGTACAGGGGGGCAGAGACCCAGTACTTC. Translated, it gives CASSQYRGAETQYF.